The clone carrying this T cell receptor beta chain occurred once. Its cognate antigen is unknown. The use of a sample-barcoded 5' primer and a J-beta primer mix characterized a second PCR of about 6 to 11 cycles. TCRdb re-called the 5' RACE reads with MiXCR, one entry per CDR3 protein. Here the sample spans about 780,000 distinct CDR3 sequences, about 42% being singletons. The sample is drawn from a study of blood T cells in healthy people across ages. About the research overall: Template-switching capture recovered about one barcoded beta molecule per two T cells. Study-level findings and limits: Roughly linearly, TCR beta diversity per million T cells fell as age increased. More naive CD4+ cells and higher diversity marked long-lived donors relative to aged donors.

The CDR3 consists of 15 residues. Trimming cost V 7 bases and J 5 bases, with 20 bases left between them. Germline V gene lookup returns CDR1 SNHLY and CDR2 FYNNEI. In each sample, at least 6 million PBMCs were isolated. The sample consisted of blood. The chain has TRBV2 and TRBJ1-1, with a weak D call TRBD1 (6 bases). The TCR sequence derives from a man older than 75 in good health. The CDR3 nucleotides read TGTGCCAGCACTCAGTTAGAACAGGGTAATACTGAAGCTTTCTTT. It codes for CASTQLEQGNTEAFF.